This T cell receptor (beta chain) came from a study of T cell responses to AZD1222 COVID-19 vaccine. Findings and caveats of the study: Donors in the cohort were predominantly white British and more often female, and clonal diversity was possibly underestimated.

As regards this clone: The antigen remains undetermined.

TCRdb's copy holds only in-frame clones and misses some; the assay was immunoSEQ multiplex PCR. The data hold about 68,000 clones, with roughly 86% observed a single time. The material sequenced was peripheral blood, taken on day 0 of AZD1222 vaccination. This clonotype was sampled from an adult in good health.

In DNA, the CDR3 is TGTGCCAGCAGTTACTCCCAAGACTCTGGAAACACCATATATTTT. This translates into CASSYSQDSGNTIYF. The chain couples TRBV6-5 to TRBJ1-3; D gene ambiguous. V was shortened by 0 bases and J by 0 bases, with 6 bases between the two germline ends. This CDR3 spans 15 amino acids. Germline CDR1 is MNHEY and CDR2 is SVGAGI.